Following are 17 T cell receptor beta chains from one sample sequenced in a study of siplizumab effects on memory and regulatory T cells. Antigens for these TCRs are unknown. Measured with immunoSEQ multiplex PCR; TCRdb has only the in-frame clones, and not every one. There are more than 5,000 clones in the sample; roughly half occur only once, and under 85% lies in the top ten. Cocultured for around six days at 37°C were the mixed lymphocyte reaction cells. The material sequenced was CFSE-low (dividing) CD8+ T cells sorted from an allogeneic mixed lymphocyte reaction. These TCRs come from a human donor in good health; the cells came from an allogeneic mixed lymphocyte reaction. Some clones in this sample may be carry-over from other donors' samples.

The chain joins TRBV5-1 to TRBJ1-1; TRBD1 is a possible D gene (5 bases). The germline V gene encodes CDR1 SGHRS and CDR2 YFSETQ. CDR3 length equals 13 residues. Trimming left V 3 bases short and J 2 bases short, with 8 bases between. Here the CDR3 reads CASSSWGNTEAFF. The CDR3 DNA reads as TGCGCCAGCAGCTCCTGGGGCAACACTGAAGCTTTCTTT.

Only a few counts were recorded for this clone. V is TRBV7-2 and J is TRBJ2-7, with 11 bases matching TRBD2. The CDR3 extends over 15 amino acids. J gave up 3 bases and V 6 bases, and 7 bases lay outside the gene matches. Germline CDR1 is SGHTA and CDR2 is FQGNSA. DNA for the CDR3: TGTGCCAGCAGAGCTGTAGCGGGAGGGCTCTACGAGCAGTACTTC. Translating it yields CASRAVAGGLYEQYF. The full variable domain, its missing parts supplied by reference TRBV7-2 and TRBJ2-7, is GAGVSQSPSNKVTEKGKDVELRCDPISGHTALYWYRQSLGQGLEFLIYFQGNSAPDKSGLPSDRFSAERTGGSVSTLTIQRTQQEDSAVYLCASRAVAGGLYEQYFGPGTRLTVT.

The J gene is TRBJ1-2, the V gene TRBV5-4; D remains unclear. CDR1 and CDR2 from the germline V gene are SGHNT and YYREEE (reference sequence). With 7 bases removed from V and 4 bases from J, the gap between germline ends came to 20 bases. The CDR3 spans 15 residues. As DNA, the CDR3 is TGTGCCAGCCAGTCTGTCGCACCAGGAACCTATGGCTACACCTTC. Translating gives CASQSVAPGTYGYTF.

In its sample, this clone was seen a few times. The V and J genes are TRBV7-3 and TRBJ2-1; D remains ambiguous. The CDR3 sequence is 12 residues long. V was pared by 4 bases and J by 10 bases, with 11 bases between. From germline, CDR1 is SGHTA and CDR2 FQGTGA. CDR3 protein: CASSSGTAEQFF. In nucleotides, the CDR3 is TGTGCCAGCAGCTCCGGCACGGCAGAGCAGTTCTTC.

The chain's CDR3 is CASSLRSLGETQYF. In nucleotides, the CDR3 is TGTGCCAGCAGCCTCAGGTCTCTAGGCGAGACCCAGTACTTC. The genes are TRBV13 and TRBJ2-5; D uncertain. The CDR3 spans 14 residues. The V gene lost 5 bases and the J gene lost 5 bases, with 15 bases spanning the gap. The germline gives CDR1 PRHDT, CDR2 FYEKMQ (reference sequence).

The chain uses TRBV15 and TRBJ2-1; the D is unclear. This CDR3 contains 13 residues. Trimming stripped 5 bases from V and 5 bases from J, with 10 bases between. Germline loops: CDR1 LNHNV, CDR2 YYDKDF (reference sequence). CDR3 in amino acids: CATSGSPDNEQFF. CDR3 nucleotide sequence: TGTGCCACCAGCGGTAGTCCGGACAATGAGCAGTTCTTC. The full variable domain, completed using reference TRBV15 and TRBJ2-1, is DAMVIQNPRYQVTQFGKPVTLSCSQTLNHNVMYWYQQKSSQAPKLLFHYYDKDFNNEADTPDNFQSRRPNTSFCFLDIRSPGLGDTAMYLCATSGSPDNEQFFGPGTRLTVL.

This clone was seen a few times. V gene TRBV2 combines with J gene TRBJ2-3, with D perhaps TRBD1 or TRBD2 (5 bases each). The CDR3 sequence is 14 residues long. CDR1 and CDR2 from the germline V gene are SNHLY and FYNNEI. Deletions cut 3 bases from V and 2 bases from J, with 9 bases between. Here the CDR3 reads CASSDRDPTDTQYF. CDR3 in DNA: TGTGCCAGCAGTGACAGGGACCCCACAGATACGCAGTATTTT.

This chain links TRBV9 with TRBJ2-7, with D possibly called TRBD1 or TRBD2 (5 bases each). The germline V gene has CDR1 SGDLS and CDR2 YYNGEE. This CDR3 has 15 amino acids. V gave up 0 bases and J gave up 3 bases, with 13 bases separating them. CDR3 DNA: TGTGCCAGCAGCGTAGAAGGACGGGGCGGCTACGAGCAGTACTTC. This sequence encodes CASSVEGRGGYEQYF.

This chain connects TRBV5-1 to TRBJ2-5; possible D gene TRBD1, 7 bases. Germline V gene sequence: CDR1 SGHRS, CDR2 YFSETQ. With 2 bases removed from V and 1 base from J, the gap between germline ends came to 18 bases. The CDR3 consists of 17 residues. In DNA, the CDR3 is TGCGCCAGCAGCTTCTTCCAGGGGGGTGGGCCCCAAGAGACCCAGTACTTC. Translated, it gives CASSFFQGGGPQETQYF.

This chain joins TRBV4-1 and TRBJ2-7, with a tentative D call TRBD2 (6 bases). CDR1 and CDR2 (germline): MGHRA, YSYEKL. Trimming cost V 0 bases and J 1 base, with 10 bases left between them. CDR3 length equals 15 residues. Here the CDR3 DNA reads TGCGCCAGCAGCCAAGATGCGGGGAGTTCCTACGAGCAGTACTTC. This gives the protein CASSQDAGSSYEQYF.

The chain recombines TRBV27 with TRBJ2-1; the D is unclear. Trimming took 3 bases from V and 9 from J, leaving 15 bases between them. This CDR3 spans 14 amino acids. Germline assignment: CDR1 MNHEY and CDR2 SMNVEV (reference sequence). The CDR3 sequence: CASSFVPNLGEQFF. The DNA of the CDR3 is TGTGCCAGCAGTTTCGTCCCCAACCTCGGTGAGCAGTTCTTC.

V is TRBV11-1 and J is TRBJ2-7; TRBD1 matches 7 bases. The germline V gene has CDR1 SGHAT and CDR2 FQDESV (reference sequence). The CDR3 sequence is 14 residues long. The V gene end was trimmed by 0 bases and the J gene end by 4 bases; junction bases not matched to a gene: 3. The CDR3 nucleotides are TGTGCCAGCAGCTTAGCAGGGGGCGGTTACGAGCAGTACTTC. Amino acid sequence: CASSLAGGGYEQYF.

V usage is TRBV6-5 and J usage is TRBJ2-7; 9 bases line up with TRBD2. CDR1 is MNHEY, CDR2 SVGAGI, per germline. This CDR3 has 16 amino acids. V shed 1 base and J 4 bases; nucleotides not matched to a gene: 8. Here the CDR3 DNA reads TGTGCCAGCAGTTACTATGCGGGAGGGCCCCAGTACGAGCAGTACTTC. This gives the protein CASSYYAGGPQYEQYF.

CDR3 nucleotide sequence: TGTGCCAGCTCTAGCGCGCTAACCTACGAGCAGTACTTC. Translated: CASSSALTYEQYF. The rearrangement links TRBV7-9 to TRBJ2-7; perhaps TRBD2 as D (6 bases). Germline V gene sequence: CDR1 SEHNR, CDR2 FQNEAQ (reference sequence). This CDR3 contains 13 residues. Trimming pared 8 bases from V and 2 bases from J, leaving 13 bases between.

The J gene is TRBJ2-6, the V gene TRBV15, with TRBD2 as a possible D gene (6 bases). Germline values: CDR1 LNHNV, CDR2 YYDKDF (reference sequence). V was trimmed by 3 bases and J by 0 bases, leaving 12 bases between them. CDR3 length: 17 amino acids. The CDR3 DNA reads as TGTGCCACCAGCAGTGGGACTGTCGACTCTGGGGCCAACGTCCTGACTTTC. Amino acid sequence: CATSSGTVDSGANVLTF.

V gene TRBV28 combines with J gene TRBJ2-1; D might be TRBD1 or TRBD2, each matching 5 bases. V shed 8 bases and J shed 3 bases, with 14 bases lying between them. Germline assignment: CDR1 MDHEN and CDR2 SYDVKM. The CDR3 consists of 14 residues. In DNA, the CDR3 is TGTGCCAGCGGGCTTACGGGGCTCTACAATGAGCAGTTCTTC. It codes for CASGLTGLYNEQFF.

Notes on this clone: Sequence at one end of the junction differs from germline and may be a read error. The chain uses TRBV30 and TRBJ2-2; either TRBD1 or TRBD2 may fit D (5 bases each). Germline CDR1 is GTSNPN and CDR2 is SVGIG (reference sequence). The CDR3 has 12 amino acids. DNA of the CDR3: TGTGCCTGGAGCCCCGGGGCCGAGGAGCTGTTTTTC. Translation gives CAWSPGAEELFF.